Each of the 5 T cell receptor beta chains below was sequenced from the same sample in a study of blood T cell repertoires in COVID-19. Assay: immunoSEQ multiplex PCR; the TCRdb copy retains only in-frame clones and omits some. This table has roughly 330,000 clones, more than 75% appearing once. The sequencing sample was made of PBMCs or T cells enriched from blood (not recorded which). The receptors come from a young woman who had recovered from COVID-19.

This chain uses TRBV2 with TRBJ1-5, with 7 bases aligning to TRBD1. V lost 5 bases to trimming and J lost 5 bases; unmatched junction nucleotides: 9. The CDR3 sequence is 15 residues long. The germline gives CDR1 SNHLY, CDR2 FYNNEI. DNA for the CDR3: TGTGCCAGCAGTCCCGACAGGGCCAGGGATCAGCCCCAGCATTTT. This encodes CASSPDRARDQPQHF.

V and J are TRBV19 and TRBJ1-1; D might be TRBD1 (6 bases). Germline lookup yields CDR1 LNHDA and CDR2 SQIVND (reference sequence). The CDR3 consists of 14 residues. V was trimmed by 6 bases and J by 5 bases, leaving 16 bases between them. CDR3 region: CASSIGTIMTEAFF. The CDR3 coding sequence is TGTGCCAGTAGCATCGGGACAATAATGACTGAAGCTTTCTTT. Variable domain in full (rest from reference TRBV19 and TRBJ1-1): DGGITQSPKYLFRKEGQNVTLSCEQNLNHDAMYWYRQDPGQGLRLIYYSQIVNDFQKGDIAEGYSVSREKKESFPLTVTSAQKNPTAFYLCASSIGTIMTEAFFGQGTRLTVV.

The CDR3 nucleotides are TGTGCCAGCAGGGGGACTCCTACCTACAATGAGCAGTTCTTC. Protein product: CASRGTPTYNEQFF. This sequence joins TRBV2 and TRBJ2-1, with a weak D call TRBD2 (6 bases). Germline values: CDR1 SNHLY, CDR2 FYNNEI. The CDR3 sequence is 14 residues long. The ends were cut back, 6 bases at V and 2 bases at J, with 11 bases in the middle.

Turning to this clone: The same CDR3 arises from other DNA sequences in this sample as well. The V gene is TRBV30, the J gene TRBJ1-2, with 7 positions matching TRBD1. The junction had 1 base not matched to a gene; V was cut back by 5 bases and J by 4 bases. Per the germline V gene, CDR1 is GTSNPN and CDR2 is SVGIG (reference sequence). CDR3 length equals 11 residues. The CDR3 DNA is TGTGCCTGGTCAGGGGGCTATGGCTACACCTTC. This translates into CAWSGGYGYTF.

The rearrangement links TRBV4-1 to TRBJ2-1, with D perhaps matching TRBD2 (5 bases). The germline gives CDR1 MGHRA, CDR2 YSYEKL. Between the trimmed V and J ends, which lost 1 base and 1 base, there was a span of 11 bases. The CDR3 totals 16 residues. CDR3 DNA: TGCGCCAGCAGCCAAGCCCAGCGGTCATCCTACAATGAGCAGTTCTTC. Amino acids: CASSQAQRSSYNEQFF.